The 25 T cell receptor beta chains in this list originate from one sample, sequenced in a study of OX40 agonist ivuxolimab in advanced cancers. Measured with immunoSEQ multiplex PCR; TCRdb has only the in-frame clones, and not every one. The data show about 86,000 clones, roughly nine tenths seen once. The starting material was CD4+ or CD8+ T cells sorted from blood, obtained in a trial of the OX40 agonist ivuxolimab. These receptor sequences come from an adult with an advanced solid tumor such as melanoma, head and neck, liver or kidney cancer.

DNA for the CDR3: TGTGCCAGCAGCCCCCGGGACACTTCCTACGAGCAGTACTTC. It specifies CASSPRDTSYEQYF. V is TRBV13 and J is TRBJ2-5; D might be TRBD1 (6 bases). The last part of the DNA fits TRBJ2-7 better; the J call may be wrong. This CDR3 region has 14 residues. Germline lookup yields CDR1 PRHDT and CDR2 FYEKMQ (reference sequence).

The rearrangement joins TRBV29-1 to TRBJ1-1; possibly TRBD1 for D (5 bases). There are 13 residues in the CDR3. Trimming pared 7 bases from V and 0 bases from J, leaving 12 bases between. CDR1 SQVTM and CDR2 ANQGSEA come from the germline V gene. The CDR3 loop reads CSATWGVNTEAFF. Written as DNA, the CDR3 is TGCAGCGCCACCTGGGGCGTGAACACTGAAGCTTTCTTT. Combining the CDR3 with reference TRBV29-1 and TRBJ1-1 gives the whole variable domain SAVISQKPSRDICQRGTSLTIQCQVDSQVTMMFWYRQQPGQSLTLIATANQGSEATYESGFVIDKFPISRPNLTFSTLTVSNMSPEDSSIYLCSATWGVNTEAFFGQGTRLTVV.

This rearrangement joins TRBV5-8 to TRBJ2-2; tentatively, D is TRBD1 (6 bases). The CDR3 totals 16 residues. Trimming pared 4 bases from V and 6 bases from J, leaving 19 bases between. Germline values: CDR1 SGHTS, CDR2 YDEGEE. CDR3: CASSLTLTGPSGELFF. CDR3 bases: TGTGCCAGCAGCCTAACCTTAACAGGGCCTTCCGGGGAGCTGTTTTTT.

This clone was counted a single time. The chain links TRBV10-3 to TRBJ1-3; 7 nucleotides align to TRBD1. The length of the CDR3 is 13 residues. Germline V gene lookup returns CDR1 ENHRY and CDR2 SYGVKD. The ends lost 6 bases at V and 2 bases at J; junction bases unmatched: 1. DNA for the CDR3: TGTGCCATCAGCGGGACAGCTGGAAACACCATATATTTT. Translating gives CAISGTAGNTIYF.

The chain employs TRBV15 and TRBJ2-7; tentative D call: TRBD2 (6 bases). V lost 1 base, J lost 6 bases, and 16 bases lay in between. This CDR3 comprises 15 residues. CDR1 LNHNV and CDR2 YYDKDF come from the germline V gene (reference sequence). The CDR3 loop is CATSRAMTGDAEQYF. In DNA form, the CDR3 reads TGTGCCACCAGCAGAGCTATGACGGGAGACGCCGAGCAGTACTTC.

This chain uses TRBV13 with TRBJ2-7; D is perhaps TRBD1 (6 bases). V lost 3 bases, J lost 2 bases, and 14 bases lay in between. Germline CDR1 PRHDT, CDR2 FYEKMQ (reference sequence). The CDR3 is 15 amino acids. CDR3 amino acids: CASSFWQTGTYEQYF. The CDR3 nucleotides are TGTGCCAGCAGCTTCTGGCAGACAGGAACCTACGAGCAGTACTTC.

The gene calls are TRBV19 and TRBJ2-7; D remains ambiguous. Germline assignment: CDR1 LNHDA and CDR2 SQIVND (reference sequence). With 1 base removed from V and 0 bases from J, the gap between germline ends came to 10 bases. The CDR3 is made up of 15 amino acids. The CDR3 loop is CASSIGGGSSYEQYF. CDR3 DNA sequence: TGTGCCAGTAGTATAGGTGGCGGAAGCTCCTACGAGCAGTACTTC. Supplemented by reference TRBV19 and TRBJ2-7, the full variable domain reads DGGITQSPKYLFRKEGQNVTLSCEQNLNHDAMYWYRQDPGQGLRLIYYSQIVNDFQKGDIAEGYSVSREKKESFPLTVTSAQKNPTAFYLCASSIGGGSSYEQYFGPGTRLTVT.

This clone is a singleton in its sample. This CDR3 reads CASSDSPGGTDTQYF. The CDR3 DNA is TGTGCCAGCAGTGACTCTCCAGGGGGCACAGATACGCAGTATTTT. The chain combines TRBV6-4 with TRBJ2-3, with D possibly matching TRBD1 (6 bases). Trimming removed 0 bases at V and 1 base at J, with 8 bases between. CDR3 length: 15 amino acids. Looked up from germline, CDR1 is MRHNA and CDR2 is SNTAGT.

To note about this clone: This CDR3 is also generated by other DNA sequences in the sample. The chain employs TRBV10-1 and TRBJ2-2; no clear D. The germline V gene encodes CDR1 WNHNN and CDR2 SYGVQD (reference sequence). V shed 3 bases and J shed 2 bases, with 7 bases lying between them. The CDR3 sequence is 14 residues long. The CDR3 spells CASSDRLNTGELFF. CDR3 coding DNA: TGCGCCAGCAGTGACAGATTAAACACCGGGGAGCTGTTTTTT.

The chain links TRBV9 to TRBJ2-1; the D gene is possibly TRBD2 (5 bases). In germline, CDR1 is SGDLS, CDR2 YYNGEE. V was pared by 4 bases and J by 7 bases, with 21 bases between. This CDR3 has 16 residues. In DNA form, the CDR3 reads TGTGCCAGCAGCCCAGAGGCTAGCATGGTCGCTAATGAGCAGTTCTTC. Protein product: CASSPEASMVANEQFF.

CDR3 coding DNA: TGTGCCAGCAGCTTAACGGGAGGGGAGGAGACCCAGTACTTC. Translation gives CASSLTGGEETQYF. The rearrangement links TRBV7-3 to TRBJ2-5; TRBD2 matches 7 bases. Germline CDR1 reads SGHTA; CDR2 reads FQGTGA. This CDR3 spans 14 amino acids. J lost 5 bases, V lost 0 bases, and 3 bases had no gene match.

This clone was observed a single time. The chain carries TRBV10-3 and TRBJ2-7, with 8 bases aligning to TRBD2. V gave up 11 bases and J gave up 3 bases; unmatched junction bases: 12. CDR1 is ENHRY and CDR2 is SYGVKD in the germline V gene. The CDR3 is 14 amino acids. The chain's CDR3 is CAVRQTSDHYEQYF. The CDR3 region has the DNA TGTGCCGTAAGACAGACTAGCGATCACTACGAGCAGTACTTC.

The chain combines TRBV30 with TRBJ1-1; no clear D gene. This CDR3 has 12 amino acids. Trimming left V 1 base short and J 7 bases short, with 10 bases between. CDR1 and CDR2 from the germline V gene are GTSNPN and SVGIG (reference sequence). The CDR3 reads CAWSDSPNEAFF. CDR3 in DNA: TGTGCCTGGAGTGATAGCCCGAATGAAGCTTTCTTT.

The chain is built from TRBV29-1 and TRBJ1-2; the D is unclear. V lost 1 base and J 3 bases, leaving 12 bases between the germline ends. This CDR3 region has 14 residues. Germline-derived CDR1 and CDR2 are SQVTM and ANQGSEA. The CDR3 sequence is CSVEGLGRDYGYTF. In DNA, the CDR3 is TGCAGCGTTGAAGGACTGGGAAGGGACTATGGCTACACCTTC.

This rearrangement joins TRBV5-4 to TRBJ2-5, with 14 bases that match TRBD2. The CDR3 covers 15 residues. Per germline, CDR1 SGHNT and CDR2 YYREEE (reference sequence). Germline trimming cut 3 bases from V and 5 bases from J; bases unmatched to any gene: 3. The chain's CDR3 is CASSWGTSGGETQYF. The CDR3 DNA follows: TGTGCCAGCAGCTGGGGGACTAGCGGGGGTGAGACCCAGTACTTC.

This clone occurred a few times. V and J are TRBV4-1 and TRBJ2-7; D is uncertain. The CDR3 is 15 amino acids. Trimming shortened V by 1 base and J by 0 bases, and 10 bases separated the two germline ends. The germline V gene has CDR1 MGHRA and CDR2 YSYEKL. Written as DNA, the CDR3 is TGCGCCAGCAGCCAAGGTTATCAGGACTCCTACGAGCAGTACTTC. It codes for CASSQGYQDSYEQYF.

V is TRBV9 and J is TRBJ2-7; 11 positions agree with TRBD1. CDR1 and CDR2 (germline): SGDLS, YYNGEE. Germline trimming cut 0 bases from V and 3 bases from J; bases unmatched to any gene: 2. The CDR3 consists of 15 residues. CDR3 region: CASSVGGTGGYEQYF. CDR3 nucleotides: TGTGCCAGCAGCGTAGGTGGGACAGGGGGCTACGAGCAGTACTTC.

The CDR3 protein is CASSQIAGGPTRVYEQFF. For the CDR3, the DNA is TGTGCCAGCAGCCAAATAGCGGGAGGGCCTACGAGGGTGTATGAGCAGTTCTTC. The chain has TRBV4-2 and TRBJ2-1, with 11 bases identical to TRBD2. CDR1 and CDR2 (germline): LGHNA, YNFKEQ. J was trimmed by 8 bases and V by 2 bases; bases with no gene match: 14. The CDR3 contains 18 residues.

The rearrangement joins TRBV11-2 to TRBJ2-3; 7 bases agree with TRBD1. Germline V gene sequence: CDR1 SGHAT, CDR2 FQNNGV. The CDR3 consists of 14 residues. The V gene end was trimmed by 6 bases and the J gene end by 1 base; junction bases not matched to a gene: 4. The CDR3 loop is CASRKTGRTDTQYF. CDR3 nucleotides: TGTGCCAGCAGGAAGACAGGGCGCACAGATACGCAGTATTTT.

The DNA of the CDR3 is TGCGCCAGCAGCCAAGTCGGGACAGGAGTATACGAGCAGTACTTC. Translation gives CASSQVGTGVYEQYF. The gene calls are TRBV4-1 and TRBJ2-7; 8 bases are shared with TRBD1. V trimming: 1 base; J trimming: 4 bases; junction bases outside the gene matches: 6. Germline lookup yields CDR1 MGHRA and CDR2 YSYEKL. The CDR3 length is 15 residues.

This clone has a handful of counts. The chain employs TRBV10-3 and TRBJ2-7; D not resolved. CDR3 length: 11 residues. V gave up 5 bases and J gave up 7 bases, with 9 bases separating them. Germline V gives CDR1 ENHRY, CDR2 SYGVKD. Here the CDR3 DNA reads TGTGCCATCAGTTCAAGCTGGGAGCAGTACTTC. It yields the protein CAISSSWEQYF.

The V gene is TRBV19, the J gene TRBJ1-1, with TRBD1 as a possible D gene (6 bases). Trimming left V 5 bases short and J 4 bases short, with 14 bases between. CDR1 and CDR2 from the germline V gene are LNHDA and SQIVND (reference sequence). The CDR3 totals 14 residues. In nucleotides, the CDR3 is TGTGCCAGTAGTGTACAGGGTGGAGGCACTGAAGCTTTCTTT. Translation gives CASSVQGGGTEAFF.

A word on this clone: Additional DNA sequences in this sample encode the identical CDR3. The chain carries TRBV11-1 and TRBJ1-1; D gene uncertain. V was cut by 4 bases and J by 4 bases, with 13 bases left in between. This CDR3 region has 14 residues. Germline V lookup: CDR1 SGHAT, CDR2 FQDESV (reference sequence). The CDR3 region has the DNA TGTGCCAGCAGCTCACGAGGTGGGAGCACTGAAGCTTTCTTT. It yields the protein CASSSRGGSTEAFF.

V gene TRBV5-1 combines with J gene TRBJ2-3; TRBD1 matches at 9 bases. Germline V gives CDR1 SGHRS, CDR2 YFSETQ. CDR3 length: 15 residues. V dropped 6 bases and J dropped 3; count of bases not matched to a gene: 8. As DNA, the CDR3 is TGCGCCAGCACACAACAGGGGGCGTCGACAGATACGCAGTATTTT. Protein product: CASTQQGASTDTQYF.

The gene calls are TRBV10-2 and TRBJ1-1; 11 bases fit TRBD1. V shed 6 bases and J 7 bases; nucleotides not matched to a gene: 13. The CDR3 length is 16 residues. Per germline, CDR1 WSHSY and CDR2 SAAADI. The CDR3 nucleotides are TGCGCCAGCAGAGGGACAGGGGGTTCTTCTTGGGGTGAAGCTTTCTTT. Its protein is CASRGTGGSSWGEAFF.